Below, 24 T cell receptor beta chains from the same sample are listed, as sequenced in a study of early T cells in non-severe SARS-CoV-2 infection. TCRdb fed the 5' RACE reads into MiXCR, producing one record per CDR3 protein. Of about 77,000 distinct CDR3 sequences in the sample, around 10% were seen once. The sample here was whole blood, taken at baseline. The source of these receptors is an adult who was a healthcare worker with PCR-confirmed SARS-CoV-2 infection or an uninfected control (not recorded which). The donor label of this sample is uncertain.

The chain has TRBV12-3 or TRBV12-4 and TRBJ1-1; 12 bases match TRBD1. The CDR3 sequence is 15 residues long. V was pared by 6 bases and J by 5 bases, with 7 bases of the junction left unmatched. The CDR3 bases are TGTGCCAGCAGCGGGACAGGGGGCAGTAGTACTGAAGCTTTCTTT. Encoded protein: CASSGTGGSSTEAFF.

CDR3 DNA: TGCAGCGTTGAAGATCGAAGAGGCAGAGCAGATACGCAGTATTTT. Protein sequence: CSVEDRRGRADTQYF. The gene calls are TRBV29-1 and TRBJ2-3, with D unclear. Germline V CDR1 and CDR2: SQVTM, ANQGSEA. This CDR3 region has 15 residues. The V gene lost 0 bases and the J gene lost 4 bases, with 14 bases spanning the gap.

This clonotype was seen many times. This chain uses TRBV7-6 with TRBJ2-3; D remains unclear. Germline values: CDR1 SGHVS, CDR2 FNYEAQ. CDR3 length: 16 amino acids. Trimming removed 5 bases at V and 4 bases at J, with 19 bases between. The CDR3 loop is CASSPGLEGPADTQYF. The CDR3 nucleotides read TGTGCCAGCAGCCCCGGATTAGAAGGGCCTGCAGATACGCAGTATTTT.

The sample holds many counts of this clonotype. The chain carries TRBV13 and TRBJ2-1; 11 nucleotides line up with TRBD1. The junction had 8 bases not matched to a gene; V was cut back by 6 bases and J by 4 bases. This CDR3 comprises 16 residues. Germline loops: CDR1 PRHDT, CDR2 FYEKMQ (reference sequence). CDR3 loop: CASSHGQGAEYNEQFF. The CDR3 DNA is TGTGCCAGCAGTCACGGACAGGGGGCCGAGTACAATGAGCAGTTCTTC.

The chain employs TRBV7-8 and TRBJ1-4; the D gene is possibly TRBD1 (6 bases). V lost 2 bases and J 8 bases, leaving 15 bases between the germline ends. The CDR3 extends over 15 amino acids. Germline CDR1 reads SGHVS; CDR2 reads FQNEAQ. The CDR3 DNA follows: TGTGCCAGCAGCTTATCGACGGGGGCGAACGAAAAACTGTTTTTT. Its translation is CASSLSTGANEKLFF. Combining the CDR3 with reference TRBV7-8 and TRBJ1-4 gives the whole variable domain GAGVSQSPRYKVAKRGQDVALRCDPISGHVSLFWYQQALGQGPEFLTYFQNEAQLDKSGLPSDRFFAERPEGSVSTLKIQRTQQEDSAVYLCASSLSTGANEKLFFGSGTQLSVL.

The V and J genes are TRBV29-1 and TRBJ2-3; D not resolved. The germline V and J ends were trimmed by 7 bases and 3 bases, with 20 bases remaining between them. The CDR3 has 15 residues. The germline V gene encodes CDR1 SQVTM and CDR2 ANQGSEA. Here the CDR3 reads CSASWVVVATDTQYF. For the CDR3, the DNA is TGCAGCGCGAGTTGGGTCGTAGTCGCGACAGATACGCAGTATTTT.

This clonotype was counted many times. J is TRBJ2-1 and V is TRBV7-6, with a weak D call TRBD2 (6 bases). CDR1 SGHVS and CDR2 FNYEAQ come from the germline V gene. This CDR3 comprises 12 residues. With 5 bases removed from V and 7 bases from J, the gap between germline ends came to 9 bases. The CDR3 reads CASSLRGNEQFF. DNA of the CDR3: TGTGCCAGCAGCCTTCGGGGGAATGAGCAGTTCTTC.

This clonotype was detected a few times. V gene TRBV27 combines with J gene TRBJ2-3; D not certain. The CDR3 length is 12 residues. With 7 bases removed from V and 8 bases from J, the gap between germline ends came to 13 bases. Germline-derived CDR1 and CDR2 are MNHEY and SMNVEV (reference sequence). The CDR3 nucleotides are TGTGCCAGCATGGTACCCGGTGCTACGCAGTATTTT. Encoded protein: CASMVPGATQYF.

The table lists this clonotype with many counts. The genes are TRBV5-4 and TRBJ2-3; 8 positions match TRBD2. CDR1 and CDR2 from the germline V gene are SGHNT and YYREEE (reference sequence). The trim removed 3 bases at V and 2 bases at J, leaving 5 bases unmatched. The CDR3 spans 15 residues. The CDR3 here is CASSSGLADTDTQYF. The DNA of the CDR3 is TGTGCCAGCAGCTCCGGACTAGCCGACACAGATACGCAGTATTTT.

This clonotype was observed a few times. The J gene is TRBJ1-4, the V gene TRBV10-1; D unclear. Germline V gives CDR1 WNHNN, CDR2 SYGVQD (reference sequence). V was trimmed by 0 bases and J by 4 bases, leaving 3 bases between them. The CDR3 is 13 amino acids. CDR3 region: CASSESFNEKLFF. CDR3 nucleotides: TGCGCCAGCAGTGAGTCCTTTAATGAAAAACTGTTTTTT.

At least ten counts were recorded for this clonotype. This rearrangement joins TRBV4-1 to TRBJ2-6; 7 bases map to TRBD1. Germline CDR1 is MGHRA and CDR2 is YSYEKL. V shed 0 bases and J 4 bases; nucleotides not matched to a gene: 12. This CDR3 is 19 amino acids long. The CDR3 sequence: CASSQDPWDSTAGANVLTF. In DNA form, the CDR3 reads TGCGCCAGCAGCCAAGATCCCTGGGACAGTACAGCCGGGGCCAACGTCCTGACTTTC.

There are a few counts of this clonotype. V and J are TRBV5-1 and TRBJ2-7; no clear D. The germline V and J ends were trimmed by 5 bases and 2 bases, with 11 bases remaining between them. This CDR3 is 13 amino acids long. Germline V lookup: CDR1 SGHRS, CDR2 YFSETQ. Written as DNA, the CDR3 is TGCGCCAGCAGTTTCGGTGCTGCCTACGAGCAGTACTTC. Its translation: CASSFGAAYEQYF.

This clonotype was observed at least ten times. Written as DNA, the CDR3 is TGTGCCAGCAGTATCAGGGTGCGGAATGAGCAGTTCTTC. Its protein is CASSIRVRNEQFF. The chain carries TRBV6-2 or TRBV6-3 and TRBJ2-1, with D possibly being TRBD1 (5 bases). Germline V CDR1 and CDR2: MNHEY, SVGEGT. The CDR3 has 13 residues. V was pared by 5 bases and J by 7 bases, with 12 bases between.

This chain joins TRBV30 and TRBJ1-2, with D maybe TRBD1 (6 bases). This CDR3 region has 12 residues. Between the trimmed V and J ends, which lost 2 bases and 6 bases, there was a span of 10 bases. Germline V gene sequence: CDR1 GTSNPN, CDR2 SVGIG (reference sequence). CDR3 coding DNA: TGTGCCTGGAGTAGACAGGTGAATGGCTACACCTTC. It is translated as CAWSRQVNGYTF.

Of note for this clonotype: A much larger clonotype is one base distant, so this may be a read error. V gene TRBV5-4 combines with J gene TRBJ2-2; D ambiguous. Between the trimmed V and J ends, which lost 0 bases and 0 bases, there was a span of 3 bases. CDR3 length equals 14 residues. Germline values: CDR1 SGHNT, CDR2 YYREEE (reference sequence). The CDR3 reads CASSLGSNTGELFF. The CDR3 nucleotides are TGTGCCAGCAGCTTGGGTTCGAACACCGGGGAGCTGTTTTTT.

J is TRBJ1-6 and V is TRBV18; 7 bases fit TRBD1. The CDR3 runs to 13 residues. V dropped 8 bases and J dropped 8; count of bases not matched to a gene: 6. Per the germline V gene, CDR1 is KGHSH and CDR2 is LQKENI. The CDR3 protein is CASQQGIDSPLHF. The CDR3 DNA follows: TGTGCCAGCCAACAGGGGATAGATTCACCCCTCCACTTT.

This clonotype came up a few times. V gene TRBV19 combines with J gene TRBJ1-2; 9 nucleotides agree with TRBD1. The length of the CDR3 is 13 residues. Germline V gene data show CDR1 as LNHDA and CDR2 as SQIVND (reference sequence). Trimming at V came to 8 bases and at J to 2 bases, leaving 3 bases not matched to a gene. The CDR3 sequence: CASGQGFNYGYTF. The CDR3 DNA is TGTGCCAGTGGACAGGGGTTCAACTATGGCTACACCTTC.

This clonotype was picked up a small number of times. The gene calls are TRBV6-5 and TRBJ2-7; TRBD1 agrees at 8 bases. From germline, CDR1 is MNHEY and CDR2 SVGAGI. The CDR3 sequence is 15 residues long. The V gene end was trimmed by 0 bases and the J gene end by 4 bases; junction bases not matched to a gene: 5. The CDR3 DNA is TGTGCCAGCAGTTACTCGATCCAGGGGGCTTACGAGCAGTACTTC. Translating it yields CASSYSIQGAYEQYF.

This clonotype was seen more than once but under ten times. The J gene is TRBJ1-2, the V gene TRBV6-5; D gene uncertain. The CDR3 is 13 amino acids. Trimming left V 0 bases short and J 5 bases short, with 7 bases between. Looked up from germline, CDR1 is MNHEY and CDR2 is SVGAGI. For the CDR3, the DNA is TGTGCCAGCAGTTACTCGGTCTTGTATGGCTACACCTTC. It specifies CASSYSVLYGYTF.

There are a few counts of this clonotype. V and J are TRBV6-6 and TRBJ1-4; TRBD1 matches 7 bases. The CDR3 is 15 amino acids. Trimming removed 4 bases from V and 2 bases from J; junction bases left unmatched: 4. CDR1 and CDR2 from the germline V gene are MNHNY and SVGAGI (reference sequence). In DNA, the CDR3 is TGTGCCAGCAGTTCAGGACAGGCGACTAATGAAAAACTGTTTTTT. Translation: CASSSGQATNEKLFF.

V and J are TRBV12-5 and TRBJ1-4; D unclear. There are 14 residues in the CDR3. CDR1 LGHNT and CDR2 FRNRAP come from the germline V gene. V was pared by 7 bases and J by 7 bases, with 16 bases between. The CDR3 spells CASVNDVVSEKLFF. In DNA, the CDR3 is TGTGCTAGTGTTAACGACGTCGTATCTGAAAAACTGTTTTTT.

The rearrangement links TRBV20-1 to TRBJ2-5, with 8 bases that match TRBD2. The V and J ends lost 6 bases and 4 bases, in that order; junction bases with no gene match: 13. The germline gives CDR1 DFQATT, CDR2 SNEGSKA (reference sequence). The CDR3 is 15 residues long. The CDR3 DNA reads TGCAGTGCCAGGGTCCCGCGGGGGGCCGGAGAGACCCAGTACTTC. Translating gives CSARVPRGAGETQYF.

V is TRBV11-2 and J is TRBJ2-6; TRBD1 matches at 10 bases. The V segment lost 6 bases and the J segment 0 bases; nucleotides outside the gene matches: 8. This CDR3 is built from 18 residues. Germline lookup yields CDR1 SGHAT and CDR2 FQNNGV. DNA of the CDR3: TGTGCCAGCAGACGACCGGGACAGGGGATCTCTGGGGCCAACGTCCTGACTTTC. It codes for CASRRPGQGISGANVLTF.

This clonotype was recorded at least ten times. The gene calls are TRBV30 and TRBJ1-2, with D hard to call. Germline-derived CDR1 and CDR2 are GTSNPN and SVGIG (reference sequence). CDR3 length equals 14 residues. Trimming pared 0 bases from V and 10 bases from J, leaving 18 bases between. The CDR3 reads CAWSVLEHGGVYTF. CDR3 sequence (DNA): TGTGCCTGGAGTGTCCTAGAACACGGCGGCGTCTACACCTTC.